This T cell receptor beta chain was found in a study of untreated major depressive disorder. The study, taken as a whole, reports: Depressed patients' CD4+ T cells carried increased TRBV05-01 (Vbeta 5.1) usage versus control CD4+ T cells. Differences in TRBV25-01 and TRBV02-01 usage did not reach significance.

All participants were of European descent. No psychiatric drugs, including antidepressants, for at least 8 weeks beforehand. Participants with major medical conditions, Axis I/II comorbidities, regular medication or illicit drug use were excluded. Details on this clone: Its target is unknown.

This table comes from immunoSEQ multiplex PCR, and its TCRdb copy is limited to in-frame clones, with some not included. The sample carries 10,000 to 15,000 clones, about nine tenths recorded once. V was pared by 6 bases and J by 2 bases, with 13 bases of the junction left unmatched. Germline CDR1 WNHNN, CDR2 SYGVQD (reference sequence). The CDR3 totals 19 residues. The sequence was obtained from a man aged 25 to 40 with major depressive disorder. The sample consisted of CD4+ T cells from PBMCs. This rearrangement joins TRBV10-1 to TRBJ2-3; TRBD2 aligns across 14 bases. DNA for the CDR3: TGCGCCAGCAGAGGGACAAGACTAGCGGGGGGGCGAGACACAGATACGCAGTATTTT. Its translation: CASRGTRLAGGRDTDTQYF.